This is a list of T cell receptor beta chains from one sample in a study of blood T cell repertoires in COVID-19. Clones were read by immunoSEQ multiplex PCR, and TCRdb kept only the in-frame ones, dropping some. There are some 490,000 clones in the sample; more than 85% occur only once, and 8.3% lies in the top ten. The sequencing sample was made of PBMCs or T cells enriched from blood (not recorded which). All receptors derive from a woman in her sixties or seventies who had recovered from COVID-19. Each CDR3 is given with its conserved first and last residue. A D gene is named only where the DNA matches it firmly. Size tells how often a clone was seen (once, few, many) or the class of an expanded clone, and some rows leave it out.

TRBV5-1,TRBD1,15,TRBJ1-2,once,CASSLRQGAHYGYTF,TGCGCCAGCAGTCTAAGACAGGGGGCACACTATGGCTACACCTTC
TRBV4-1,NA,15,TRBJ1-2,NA,CASSQPIDRPDGYTF,TGCGCCAGCAGCCAACCTATTGACAGGCCGGATGGCTACACCTTC
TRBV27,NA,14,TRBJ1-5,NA,CATLPQWSNQPQHF,TGTGCCACCCTACCTCAATGGAGCAATCAGCCCCAGCATTTT
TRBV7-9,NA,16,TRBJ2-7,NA,CASSLVALASGYEQYF,TGTGCCAGCAGCTTAGTAGCTTTGGCATCTGGCTACGAGCAGTACTTC
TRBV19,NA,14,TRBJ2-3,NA,CASSVGGRGDTQYF,TGTGCCAGTAGTGTCGGGGGGCGGGGAGATACGCAGTATTTT
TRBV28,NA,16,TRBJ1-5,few,CASSFPPMGASQPQHF,TGTGCCAGCAGTTTTCCCCCAATGGGGGCAAGTCAGCCCCAGCATTTT
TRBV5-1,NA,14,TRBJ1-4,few,CASSRVGGIEKLFF,TGCGCCAGCAGCCGAGTAGGGGGAATTGAAAAACTGTTTTTT
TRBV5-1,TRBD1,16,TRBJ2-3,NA,CASSLEQGIGTDTQYF,TGCGCCAGCAGCTTGGAACAGGGGATTGGCACAGATACGCAGTATTTT
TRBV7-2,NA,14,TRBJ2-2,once,CASSLMVDTGELFF,TGTGCCAGCAGCTTAATGGTAGACACCGGGGAGCTGTTTTTT
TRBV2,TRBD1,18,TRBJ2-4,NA,CASSPKDRAFLTKNIQYF,TGTGCCAGCAGCCCCAAGGACAGGGCTTTTTTGACTAAAAACATTCAGTACTTC
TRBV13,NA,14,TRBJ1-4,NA,CASSLNYQREKLFF,TGTGCCAGCAGCTTAAACTACCAGAGGGAAAAACTGTTTTTT
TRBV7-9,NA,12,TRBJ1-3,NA,CASRTDGNTIYF,TGTGCCAGCAGGACAGATGGAAACACCATATATTTT
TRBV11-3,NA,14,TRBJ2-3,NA,CASSFSGSTDTQYF,TGTGCCAGCAGCTTCTCGGGGAGCACAGATACGCAGTATTTT
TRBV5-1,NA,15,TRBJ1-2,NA,CASSPTAGANYGYTF,TGCGCCAGCAGCCCCACCGCGGGCGCTAACTATGGCTACACCTTC
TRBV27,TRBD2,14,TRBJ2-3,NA,CASSGLAGLDTQYF,TGTGCCAGCAGTGGACTAGCGGGGTTAGATACGCAGTATTTT
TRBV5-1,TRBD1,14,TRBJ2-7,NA,CASSGDRASYEQYF,TGCGCCAGCAGCGGGGACAGGGCCTCCTACGAGCAGTACTTC
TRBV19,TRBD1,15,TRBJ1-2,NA,CASSDRDSVTYGYTF,TGTGCCAGTAGTGATCGGGACAGCGTGACCTATGGCTACACCTTC
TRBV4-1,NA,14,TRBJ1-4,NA,CASSPVFQEEKLFF,TGCGCCAGCAGCCCGGTTTTCCAGGAAGAAAAACTGTTTTTT
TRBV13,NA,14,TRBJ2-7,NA,CASSLGGAPREQYF,TGTGCCAGCAGCTTAGGGGGGGCCCCTAGGGAGCAGTACTTC
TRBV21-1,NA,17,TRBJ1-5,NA,CASSKEGTGHSNQPQHF,TGTGCCAGCAGCAAAGAGGGGACAGGGCATAGCAATCAGCCCCAGCATTTT
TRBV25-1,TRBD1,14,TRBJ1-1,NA,CASSERGGGTEAFF,TGTGCCAGCAGTGAACGAGGGGGCGGAACTGAAGCTTTCTTT
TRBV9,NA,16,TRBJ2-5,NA,CASSVGAGLTQETQYF,TGTGCCAGCAGCGTAGGGGCTGGGCTAACACAAGAGACCCAGTACTTC
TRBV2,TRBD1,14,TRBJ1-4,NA,CATRQGITNEKLFF,TGTGCCACCCGACAGGGAATAACTAATGAAAAACTGTTTTTT
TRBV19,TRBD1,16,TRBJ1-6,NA,CASTKATGIYNSPLHF,TGTGCCAGTACCAAGGCGACAGGGATCTATAATTCACCCCTCCACTTT
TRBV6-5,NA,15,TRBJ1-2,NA,CASSYSTGINYGYTF,TGTGCCAGCAGTTACTCGACAGGAATTAACTATGGCTACACCTTC
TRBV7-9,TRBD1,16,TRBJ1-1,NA,CASSLGRTGENTEAFF,TGTGCCAGCAGCTTAGGACGGACAGGGGAGAACACTGAAGCTTTCTTT
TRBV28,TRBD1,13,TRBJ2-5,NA,CASSSGQRKTQYF,TGTGCCAGCAGTTCGGGACAGCGAAAGACCCAGTACTTC
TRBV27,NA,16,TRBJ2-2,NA,CASRGGGKTNTGELFF,TGTGCCAGCCGAGGGGGGGGAAAAACGAACACCGGGGAGCTGTTTTTT
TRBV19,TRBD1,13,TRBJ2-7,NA,CASRRTGEDEQYF,TGTGCCAGTAGACGGACAGGGGAGGACGAGCAGTACTTC
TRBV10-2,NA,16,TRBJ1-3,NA,CASSTGSTYSGNTIYF,TGCGCCAGCAGTACCGGGTCTACGTACTCTGGAAACACCATATATTTT
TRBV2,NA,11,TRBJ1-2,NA,CASSDAGGYTF,TGTGCCAGCAGTGATGCGGGCGGCTACACCTTC
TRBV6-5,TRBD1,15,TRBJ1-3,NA,CASSRDRDSGNTIYF,TGTGCCAGCAGCCGGGACAGGGATTCAGGAAACACCATATATTTT
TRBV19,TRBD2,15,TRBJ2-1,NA,CASSNYGGMGDEQFF,TGTGCCAGTAGTAACTACGGGGGGATGGGCGATGAGCAGTTCTTC
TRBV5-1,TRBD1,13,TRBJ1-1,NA,CASSLDRATEAFF,TGCGCCAGCAGCCTCGACAGGGCGACTGAAGCTTTCTTT
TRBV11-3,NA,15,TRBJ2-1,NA,CASSQARGSYNEQFF,TGTGCCAGCAGCCAAGCACGGGGATCCTACAATGAGCAGTTCTTC
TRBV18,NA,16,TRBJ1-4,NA,CASSLINRAANEKLFF,TGTGCCAGCTCCCTGATTAACAGGGCCGCTAATGAAAAACTGTTTTTT
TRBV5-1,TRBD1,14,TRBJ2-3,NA,CASSSTGGTDTQYF,TGCGCCAGCAGCTCGACAGGGGGCACAGATACGCAGTATTTT
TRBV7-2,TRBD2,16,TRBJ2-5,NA,CASSFPTSGGRETQYF,TGTGCCAGCAGCTTTCCGACTAGCGGGGGACGAGAGACCCAGTACTTC
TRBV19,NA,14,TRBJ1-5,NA,CASSIDLGVQPQHF,TGTGCCAGTAGCATTGACCTAGGGGTTCAGCCCCAGCATTTT
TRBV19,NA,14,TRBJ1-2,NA,CASSMQGLGHGYTF,TGTGCCAGTAGTATGCAGGGGTTGGGCCATGGCTACACCTTC
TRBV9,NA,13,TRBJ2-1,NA,CASSPLQGFEQFF,TGTGCCAGCAGCCCTCTGCAGGGGTTTGAGCAGTTCTTC
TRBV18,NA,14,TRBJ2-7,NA,CASSFQTGRYEQYF,TGTGCCAGCTCATTTCAGACAGGGAGGTACGAGCAGTACTTC
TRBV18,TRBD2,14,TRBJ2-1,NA,CASSPPGLVNEQFF,TGTGCCAGCTCACCCCCGGGACTAGTCAATGAGCAGTTCTTC
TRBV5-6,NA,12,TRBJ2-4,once,CASTTVGGRDFF,TGTGCCAGCACCACCGTCGGAGGCAGAGACTTCTTC
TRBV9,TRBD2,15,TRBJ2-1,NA,CASSVEGTSYNEQFF,TGTGCCAGCAGCGTAGAGGGGACTAGTTACAATGAGCAGTTCTTC
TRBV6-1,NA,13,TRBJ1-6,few,CASSEFSGSPLHF,TGTGCCAGCAGTGAATTTAGCGGTTCACCCCTCCACTTT
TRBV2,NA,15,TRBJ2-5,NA,CASIRERQAQETQYF,TGTGCCAGCATCCGAGAAAGACAAGCACAAGAGACCCAGTACTTC
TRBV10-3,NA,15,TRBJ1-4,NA,CAISAGGGRGEKLFF,TGTGCCATCAGTGCGGGCGGGGGGCGCGGTGAAAAACTGTTTTTT
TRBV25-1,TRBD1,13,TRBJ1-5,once,CASAQGAEQPQHF,TGTGCCAGCGCACAGGGGGCGGAACAGCCCCAGCATTTT
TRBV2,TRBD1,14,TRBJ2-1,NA,CASSKTGSYNEQFF,TGTGCCAGCAGCAAGACAGGGTCCTACAATGAGCAGTTCTTC
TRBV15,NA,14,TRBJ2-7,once,CATSRDSRTYEQYF,TGTGCCACCAGCAGAGATTCCCGAACATACGAGCAGTACTTC
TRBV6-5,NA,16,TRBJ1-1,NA,CASSSRHPGPNTEAFF,TGTGCCAGCAGTTCAAGACACCCAGGGCCAAACACTGAAGCTTTCTTT